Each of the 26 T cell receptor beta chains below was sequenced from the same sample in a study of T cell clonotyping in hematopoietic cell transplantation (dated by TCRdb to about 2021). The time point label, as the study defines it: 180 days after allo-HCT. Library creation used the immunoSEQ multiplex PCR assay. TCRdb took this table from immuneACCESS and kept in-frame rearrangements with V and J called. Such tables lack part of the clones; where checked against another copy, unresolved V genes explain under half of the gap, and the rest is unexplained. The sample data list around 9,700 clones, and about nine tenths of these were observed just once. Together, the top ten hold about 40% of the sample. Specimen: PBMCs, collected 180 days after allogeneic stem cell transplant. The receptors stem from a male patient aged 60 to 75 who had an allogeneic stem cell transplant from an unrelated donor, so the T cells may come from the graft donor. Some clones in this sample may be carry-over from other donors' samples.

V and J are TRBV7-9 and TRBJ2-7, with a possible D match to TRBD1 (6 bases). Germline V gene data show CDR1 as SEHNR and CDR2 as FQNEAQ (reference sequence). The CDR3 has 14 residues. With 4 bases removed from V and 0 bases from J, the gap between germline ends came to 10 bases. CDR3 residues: CASSSGQSSYEQYF. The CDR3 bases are TGTGCCAGCAGCTCCGGACAGAGCTCCTACGAGCAGTACTTC.

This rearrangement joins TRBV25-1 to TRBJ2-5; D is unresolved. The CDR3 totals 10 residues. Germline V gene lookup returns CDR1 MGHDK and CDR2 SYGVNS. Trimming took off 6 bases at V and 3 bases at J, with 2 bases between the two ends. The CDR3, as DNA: TGTGCCAGCAGGGAAGAGACCCAGTACTTC. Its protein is CASREETQYF. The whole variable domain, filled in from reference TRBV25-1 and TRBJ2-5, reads EADIYQTPRYLVIGTGKKITLECSQTMGHDKMYWYQQDPGMELHLIHYSYGVNSTEKGDLSSESTVSRIRTEHFPLTLESARPSHTSQYLCASREETQYFGPGTRLLVL.

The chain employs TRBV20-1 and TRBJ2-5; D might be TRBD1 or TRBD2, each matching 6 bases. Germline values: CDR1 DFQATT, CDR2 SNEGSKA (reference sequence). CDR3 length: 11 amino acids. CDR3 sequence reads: CSGGVQETQYF. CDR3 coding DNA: TGCAGCGGGGGCGTCCAAGAGACCCAGTACTTC.

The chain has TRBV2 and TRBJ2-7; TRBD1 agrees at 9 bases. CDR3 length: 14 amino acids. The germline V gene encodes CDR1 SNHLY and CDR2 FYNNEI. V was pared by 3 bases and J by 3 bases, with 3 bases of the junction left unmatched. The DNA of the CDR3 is TGTGCCAGCAGTGACGCGGGACAGGGCTACGAGCAGTACTTC. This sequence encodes CASSDAGQGYEQYF.

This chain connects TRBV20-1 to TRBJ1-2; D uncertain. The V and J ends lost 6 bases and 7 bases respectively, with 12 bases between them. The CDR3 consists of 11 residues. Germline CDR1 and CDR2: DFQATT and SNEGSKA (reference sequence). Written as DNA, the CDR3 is TGCAGTGCCCGAGCCCGTCTTGGCTACACCTTC. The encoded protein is CSARARLGYTF.

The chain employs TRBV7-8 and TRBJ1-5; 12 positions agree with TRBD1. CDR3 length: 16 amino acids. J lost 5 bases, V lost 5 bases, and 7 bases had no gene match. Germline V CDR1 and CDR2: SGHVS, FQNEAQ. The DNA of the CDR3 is TGTGCCAGCAGCAACCGGGACAGGGGGCCGGATCAGCCCCAGCATTTT. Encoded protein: CASSNRDRGPDQPQHF.

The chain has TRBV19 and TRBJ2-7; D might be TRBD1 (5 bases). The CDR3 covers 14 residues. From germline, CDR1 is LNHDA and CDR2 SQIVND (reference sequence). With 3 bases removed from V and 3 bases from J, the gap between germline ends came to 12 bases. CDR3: CASSISQGNYEQYF. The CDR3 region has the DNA TGTGCCAGTAGTATTAGTCAGGGAAACTACGAGCAGTACTTC.

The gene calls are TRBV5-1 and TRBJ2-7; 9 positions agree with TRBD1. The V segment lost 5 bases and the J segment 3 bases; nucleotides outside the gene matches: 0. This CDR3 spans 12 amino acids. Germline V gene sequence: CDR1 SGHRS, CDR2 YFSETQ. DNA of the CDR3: TGCGCCAGCAGGGGACAGGGCTACGAGCAGTACTTC. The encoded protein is CASRGQGYEQYF.

The CDR3 nucleotides are TGTGCCAGCAGTTACCTCGGACTTCAAGAGACCCAGTACTTC. This sequence encodes CASSYLGLQETQYF. V usage is TRBV6-5 and J usage is TRBJ2-5; maybe TRBD2 (5 bases). The CDR3 is 14 amino acids. Trimming left V 2 bases short and J 2 bases short, with 9 bases between. The germline gives CDR1 MNHEY, CDR2 SVGAGI.

The CDR3 spells CASRGRPFYGYTF. DNA for the CDR3: TGCGCCAGCCGAGGCAGGCCTTTCTATGGCTACACCTTC. The gene calls are TRBV5-1 and TRBJ1-2; the D is unclear. V shed 7 bases and J shed 4 bases, with 14 bases lying between them. Germline CDR1 SGHRS, CDR2 YFSETQ. The CDR3 is 13 amino acids.

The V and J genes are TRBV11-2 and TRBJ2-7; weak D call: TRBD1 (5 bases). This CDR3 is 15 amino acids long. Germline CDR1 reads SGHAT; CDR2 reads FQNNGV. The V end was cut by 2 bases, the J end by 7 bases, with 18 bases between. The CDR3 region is CASSLLSGLGQEQYF. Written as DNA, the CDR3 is TGTGCCAGCAGCTTATTATCAGGGTTGGGGCAGGAGCAGTACTTC.

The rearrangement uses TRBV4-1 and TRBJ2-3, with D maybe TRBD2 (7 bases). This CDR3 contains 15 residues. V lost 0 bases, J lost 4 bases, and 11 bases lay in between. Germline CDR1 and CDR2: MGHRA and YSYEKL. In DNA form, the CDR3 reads TGCGCCAGCAGCCAAGATCGGGGGGCTCCAGATACGCAGTATTTT. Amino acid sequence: CASSQDRGAPDTQYF.

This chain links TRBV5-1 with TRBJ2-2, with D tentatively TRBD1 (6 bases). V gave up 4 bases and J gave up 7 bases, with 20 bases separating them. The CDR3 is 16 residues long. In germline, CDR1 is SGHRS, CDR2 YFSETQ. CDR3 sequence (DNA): TGCGCCAGCAGCATACAGGGTCGGCTCGTTGACGGGGAGCTGTTTTTT. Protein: CASSIQGRLVDGELFF.

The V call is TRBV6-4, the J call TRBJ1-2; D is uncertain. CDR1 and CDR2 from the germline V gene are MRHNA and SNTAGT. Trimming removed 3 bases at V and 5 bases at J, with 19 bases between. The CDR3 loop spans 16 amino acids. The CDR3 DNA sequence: TGTGCCAGCAGTGATTTAAGGAACGGACGGGTTTATGGCTACACCTTC. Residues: CASSDLRNGRVYGYTF.

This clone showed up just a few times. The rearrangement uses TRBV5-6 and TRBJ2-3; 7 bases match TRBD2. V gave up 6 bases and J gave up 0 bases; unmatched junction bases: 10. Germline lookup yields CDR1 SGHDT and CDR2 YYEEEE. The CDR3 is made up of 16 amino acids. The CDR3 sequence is CASNPDGGMSTDTQYF. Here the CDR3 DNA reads TGTGCCAGCAACCCGGACGGGGGGATGAGCACAGATACGCAGTATTTT.

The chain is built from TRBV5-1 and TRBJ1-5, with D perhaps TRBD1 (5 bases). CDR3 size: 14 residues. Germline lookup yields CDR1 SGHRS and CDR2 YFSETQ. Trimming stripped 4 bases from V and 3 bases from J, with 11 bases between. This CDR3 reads CASSPSGNNQPQHF. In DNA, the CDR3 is TGCGCCAGCAGCCCCTCAGGGAACAATCAGCCCCAGCATTTT.

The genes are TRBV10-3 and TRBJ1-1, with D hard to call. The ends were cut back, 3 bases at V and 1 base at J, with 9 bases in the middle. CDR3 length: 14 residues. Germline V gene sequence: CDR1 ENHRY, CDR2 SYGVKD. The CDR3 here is CAISEGQPNTEAFF. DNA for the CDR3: TGTGCCATCAGTGAAGGTCAGCCGAACACTGAAGCTTTCTTT.

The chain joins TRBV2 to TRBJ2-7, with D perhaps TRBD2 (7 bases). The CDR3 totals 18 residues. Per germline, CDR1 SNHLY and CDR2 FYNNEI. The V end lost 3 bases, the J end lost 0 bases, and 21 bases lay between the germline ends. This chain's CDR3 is CASSDFLGGDGSSYEQYF. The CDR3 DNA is TGTGCCAGCAGTGACTTCCTAGGGGGGGACGGCAGCTCCTACGAGCAGTACTTC. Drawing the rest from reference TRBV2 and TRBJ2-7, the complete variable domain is EPEVTQTPSHQVTQMGQEVILRCVPISNHLYFYWYRQILGQKVEFLVSFYNNEISEKSEIFDDQFSVERPDGSNFTLKIRSTKLEDSAMYFCASSDFLGGDGSSYEQYFGPGTRLTVT.

CDR3 bases: TGTGCCAGCAGTTTATCGGGATACGAGCAGTACTTC. It translates to CASSLSGYEQYF. The chain carries TRBV27 and TRBJ2-7; D gene ambiguous. Germline assignment: CDR1 MNHEY and CDR2 SMNVEV (reference sequence). Trimming cost V 0 bases and J 4 bases, with 4 bases left between them. The length of the CDR3 is 12 residues.

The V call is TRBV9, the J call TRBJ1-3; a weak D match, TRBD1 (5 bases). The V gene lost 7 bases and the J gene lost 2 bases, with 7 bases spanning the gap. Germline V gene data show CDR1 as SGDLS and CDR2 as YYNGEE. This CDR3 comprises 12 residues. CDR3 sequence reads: CASSTAGNTIYF. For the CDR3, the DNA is TGTGCCAGCTCGACAGCTGGAAACACCATATATTTT.

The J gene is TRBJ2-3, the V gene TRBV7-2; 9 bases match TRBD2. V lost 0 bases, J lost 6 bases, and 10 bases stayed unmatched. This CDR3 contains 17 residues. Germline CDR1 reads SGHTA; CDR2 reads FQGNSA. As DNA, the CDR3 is TGTGCCAGCAGCTTAGCGATAGCGGGGGACCTGCTCGATACGCAGTATTTT. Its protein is CASSLAIAGDLLDTQYF. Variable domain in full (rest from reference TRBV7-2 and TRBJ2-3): GAGVSQSPSNKVTEKGKDVELRCDPISGHTALYWYRQSLGQGLEFLIYFQGNSAPDKSGLPSDRFSAERTGGSVSTLTIQRTQQEDSAVYLCASSLAIAGDLLDTQYFGPGTRLTVL.

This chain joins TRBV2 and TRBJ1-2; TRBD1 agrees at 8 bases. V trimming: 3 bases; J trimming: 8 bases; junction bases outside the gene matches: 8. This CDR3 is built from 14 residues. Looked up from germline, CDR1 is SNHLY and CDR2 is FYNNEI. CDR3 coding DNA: TGTGCCAGCAGTGATAACAGGGGGATTAAAGGCTACACCTTC. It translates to CASSDNRGIKGYTF. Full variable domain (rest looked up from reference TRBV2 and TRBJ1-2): EPEVTQTPSHQVTQMGQEVILRCVPISNHLYFYWYRQILGQKVEFLVSFYNNEISEKSEIFDDQFSVERPDGSNFTLKIRSTKLEDSAMYFCASSDNRGIKGYTFGSGTRLTVV.

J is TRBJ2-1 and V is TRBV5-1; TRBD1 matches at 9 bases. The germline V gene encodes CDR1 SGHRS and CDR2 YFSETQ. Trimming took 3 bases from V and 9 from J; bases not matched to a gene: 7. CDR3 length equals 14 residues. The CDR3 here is CASSWGQGVSEQFF. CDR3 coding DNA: TGCGCCAGCAGCTGGGGACAGGGTGTCAGTGAGCAGTTCTTC.

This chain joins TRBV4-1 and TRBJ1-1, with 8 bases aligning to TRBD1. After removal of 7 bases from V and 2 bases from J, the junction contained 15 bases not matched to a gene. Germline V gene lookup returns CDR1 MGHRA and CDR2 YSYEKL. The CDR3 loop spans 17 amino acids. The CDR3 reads CASNPLGAGGPNTEAFF. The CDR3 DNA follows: TGCGCCAGCAACCCACTCGGGGCAGGGGGCCCAAACACTGAAGCTTTCTTT.

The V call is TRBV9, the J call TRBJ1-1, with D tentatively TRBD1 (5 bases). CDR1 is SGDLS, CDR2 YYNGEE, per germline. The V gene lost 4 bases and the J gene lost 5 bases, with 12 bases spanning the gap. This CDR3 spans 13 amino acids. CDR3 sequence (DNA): TGTGCCAGCAGCCCCAGGGTATCGACTGAAGCTTTCTTT. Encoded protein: CASSPRVSTEAFF.

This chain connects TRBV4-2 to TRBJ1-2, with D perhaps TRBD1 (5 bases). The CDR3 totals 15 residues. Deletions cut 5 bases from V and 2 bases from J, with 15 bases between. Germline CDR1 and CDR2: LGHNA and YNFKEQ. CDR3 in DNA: TGTGCCAGCAGCTTGAACCGACAGCCGAACTATGGCTACACCTTC. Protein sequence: CASSLNRQPNYGYTF.